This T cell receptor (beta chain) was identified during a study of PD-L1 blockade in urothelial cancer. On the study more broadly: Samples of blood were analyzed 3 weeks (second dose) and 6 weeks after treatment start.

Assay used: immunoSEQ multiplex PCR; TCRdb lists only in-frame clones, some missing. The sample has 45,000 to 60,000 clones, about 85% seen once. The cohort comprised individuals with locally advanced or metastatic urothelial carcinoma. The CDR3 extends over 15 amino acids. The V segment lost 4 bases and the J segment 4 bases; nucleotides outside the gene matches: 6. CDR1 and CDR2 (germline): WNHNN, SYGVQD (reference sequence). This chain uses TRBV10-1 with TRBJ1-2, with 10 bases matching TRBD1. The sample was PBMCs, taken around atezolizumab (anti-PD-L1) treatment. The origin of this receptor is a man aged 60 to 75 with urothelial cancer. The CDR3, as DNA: TGCGCCAGCAGTGGCTGGGGACAGGGGAGCTATGGCTACACCTTC. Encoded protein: CASSGWGQGSYGYTF.